This T cell receptor (beta chain) came from a study of cytomegalovirus exposure and HLA in healthy donors. Points on this clone: What it binds is unknown.

The CDR3 has 17 residues. Trimming cost V 3 bases and J 1 base; bases outside gene matches: 8. The germline CDR1 and CDR2 sequences are LGHNT and FRNRAP. PCR used 60 Vbeta primers and 13 Jbeta primers. Data came from immunoSEQ multiplex PCR; TCRdb stores just in-frame clones and leaves some out. This table has some 85,000 clones, about three quarters appearing once. Regarding the study as a whole: TRBV6-2, TRBV6-3 and other indistinguishable V segments were excluded. A likely sequencing artifact accounted for one observed cluster of highly shared sequence variants. CMV serostatus alone was available as immune exposure information. There were a few CMV-associated chains whose specificity for CMV antigens was confirmed in vitro.

This sequence originates from a woman between 40 and 50 years old in good health and CMV-seropositive. The chain uses TRBV12-5 and TRBJ1-5; 8 nucleotides match TRBD1. The specimen was PBMCs. This CDR3 is CASGLGQGGRSNQPQHF. The CDR3, as DNA: TGTGCTAGTGGTTTAGGACAGGGAGGAAGAAGCAATCAGCCCCAGCATTTT.